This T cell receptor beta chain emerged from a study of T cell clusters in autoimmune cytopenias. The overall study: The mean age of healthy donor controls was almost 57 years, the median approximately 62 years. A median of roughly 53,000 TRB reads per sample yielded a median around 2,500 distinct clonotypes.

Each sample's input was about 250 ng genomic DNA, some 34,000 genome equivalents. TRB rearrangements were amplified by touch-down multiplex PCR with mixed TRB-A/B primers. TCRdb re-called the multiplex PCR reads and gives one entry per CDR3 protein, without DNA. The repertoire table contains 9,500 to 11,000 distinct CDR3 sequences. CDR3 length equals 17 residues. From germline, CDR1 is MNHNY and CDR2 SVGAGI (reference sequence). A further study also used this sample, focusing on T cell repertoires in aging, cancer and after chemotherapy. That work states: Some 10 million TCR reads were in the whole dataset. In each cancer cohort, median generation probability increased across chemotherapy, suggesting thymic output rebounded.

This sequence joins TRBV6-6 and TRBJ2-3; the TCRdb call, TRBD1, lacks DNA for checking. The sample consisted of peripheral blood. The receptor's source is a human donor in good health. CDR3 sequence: CASSYGASTHSPDTQYF.